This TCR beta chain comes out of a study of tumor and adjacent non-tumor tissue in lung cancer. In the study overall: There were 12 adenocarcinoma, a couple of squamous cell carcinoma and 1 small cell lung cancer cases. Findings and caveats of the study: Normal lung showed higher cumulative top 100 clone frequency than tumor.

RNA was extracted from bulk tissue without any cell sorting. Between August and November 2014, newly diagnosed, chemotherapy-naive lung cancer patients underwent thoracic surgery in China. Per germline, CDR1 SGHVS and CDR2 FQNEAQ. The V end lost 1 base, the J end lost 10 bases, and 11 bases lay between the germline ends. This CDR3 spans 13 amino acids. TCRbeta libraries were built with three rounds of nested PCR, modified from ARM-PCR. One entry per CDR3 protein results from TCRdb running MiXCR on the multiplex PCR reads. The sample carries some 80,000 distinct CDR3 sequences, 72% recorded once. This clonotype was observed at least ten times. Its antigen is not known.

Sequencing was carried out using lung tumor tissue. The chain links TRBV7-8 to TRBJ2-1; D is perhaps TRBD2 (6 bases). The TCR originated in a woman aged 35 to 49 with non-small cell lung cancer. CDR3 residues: CASSLDGTSEQFF. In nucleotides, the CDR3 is TGTGCCAGCAGCTTAGATGGTACTAGCGAGCAGTTCTTC.